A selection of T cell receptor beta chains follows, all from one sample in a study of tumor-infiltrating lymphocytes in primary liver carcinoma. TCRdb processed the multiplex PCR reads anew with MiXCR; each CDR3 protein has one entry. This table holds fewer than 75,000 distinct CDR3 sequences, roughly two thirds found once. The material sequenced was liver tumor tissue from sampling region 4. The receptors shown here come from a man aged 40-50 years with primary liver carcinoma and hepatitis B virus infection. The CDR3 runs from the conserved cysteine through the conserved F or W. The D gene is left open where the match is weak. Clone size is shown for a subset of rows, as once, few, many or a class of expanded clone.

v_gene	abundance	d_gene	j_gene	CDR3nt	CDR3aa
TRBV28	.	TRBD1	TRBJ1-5	TGTGCCAGCACTTTATGGGGACAGGGTCCCAGCAATCAGCCCCAGCATTTT	CASTLWGQGPSNQPQHF
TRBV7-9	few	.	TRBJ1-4	TGTGCCAGCAGCTCGGGGAGTGAAAAACTGTTTTTT	CASSSGSEKLFF
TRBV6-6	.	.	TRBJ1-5	TGTGCCAGCAATTACCGGGGCTGTCAGCCCCAGCATTTT	CASNYRGCQPQHF
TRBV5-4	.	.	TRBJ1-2	TGTGCCAGAAGTTCGGCGACAGGCTCCTATGGCTACACCTTC	CARSSATGSYGYTF
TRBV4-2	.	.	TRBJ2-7	TGTGCCAGCAGCCAAGGGCTTAGCGGCTTTACGCACGAGCAATACTTC	CASSQGLSGFTHEQYF
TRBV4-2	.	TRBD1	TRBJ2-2	TGTGCCAGCAGCGCAGGGGGCTACACCGGGGAGCTGTCTTTT	CASSAGGYTGELSF
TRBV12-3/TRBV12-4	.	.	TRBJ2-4	TGTGCCAGTACTTTATGGGGCGGGGCGGACATAGCCAAAAACATTCAGTACTTC	CASTLWGGADIAKNIQYF
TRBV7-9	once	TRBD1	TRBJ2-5	TGTGCCAGCAGCCTGATCTCACAGGGGCGAGAGACCCGGTACTTC	CASSLISQGRETRYF
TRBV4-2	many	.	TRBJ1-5	TGTGCCAGCAGCCAAGATATAGGGGGCAATCAGCCCCAGCATTTT	CASSQDIGGNQPQHF
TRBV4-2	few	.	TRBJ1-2	TGTGCCAGCAGCCCTTTCGTCGGGATGGGGGGCTACACCTTC	CASSPFVGMGGYTF
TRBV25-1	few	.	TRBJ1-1	TGTGCCAGCAAGGGACCCTCGAACACTAAAGCTTTCTTT	CASKGPSNTKAFF